The 19 T cell receptor beta chains in this list originate from one sample, sequenced in a study of T cell repertoires in cytomegalovirus infection. A single record per CDR3 protein comes from TCRdb applying MiXCR to the reads. The profile shows roughly 300,000 distinct CDR3 sequences, around a tenth of them singletons. Sequenced sample: PBMCs. The receptors come from a human donor in good health (CMV status not recorded). Some clones in this sample may be carry-over from other donors' samples.

Concerning this clonotype: This sequence may be a read error, since a much larger clone differs from it by one base. The chain uses TRBV28 and TRBJ2-2; TRBD1 or TRBD2 may be the D gene (5 bases each). The germline gives CDR1 MDHEN, CDR2 SYDVKM. There are 14 residues in the CDR3. CDR3 sequence (DNA): TGTGCCAGCAAGTCGCAGGGAAACACCGGGGAGCCGTTTTTT. Protein: CASKSQGNTGEPFF.

This clonotype appeared many times. The chain carries TRBV7-6 and TRBJ2-3; D remains unclear. The V gene lost 4 bases and the J gene lost 6 bases, with 20 bases spanning the gap. This CDR3 spans 16 amino acids. CDR1 and CDR2 from the germline V gene are SGHVS and FNYEAQ. CDR3 sequence (DNA): TGTGCCAGCAGCTCCTCCCCGGGCTCCCTCTTGGATACGCAGTATTTT. Translated: CASSSSPGSLLDTQYF.

This clonotype was seen only a few times. The chain employs TRBV7-3 and TRBJ2-5; TRBD1 matches 9 bases. The CDR3 contains 16 residues. Germline values: CDR1 SGHTA, CDR2 FQGTGA. V lost 1 base to trimming and J lost 2 bases; unmatched junction nucleotides: 5. The CDR3 loop is CASSLSTGGGQETQYF. CDR3 in DNA: TGTGCCAGCAGCTTAAGCACAGGGGGCGGGCAAGAGACCCAGTACTTC. The full variable domain, in which reference TRBV7-3 and TRBJ2-5 provide the parts outside the CDR3, is GAGVSQTPSNKVTEKGKYVELRCDPISGHTALYWYRQSLGQGPEFLIYFQGTGAADDSGLPNDRFFAVRPEGSVSTLKIQRTERGDSAVYLCASSLSTGGGQETQYFGPGTRLLVL.

At least ten counts were recorded for this clonotype. The chain links TRBV7-2 to TRBJ2-7; D call uncertain. V was trimmed by 0 bases and J by 3 bases, leaving 9 bases between them. CDR1 and CDR2 from the germline V gene are SGHTA and FQGNSA. CDR3 length: 14 amino acids. The CDR3 bases are TGTGCCAGCAGCTTAGCGGCGAACCTCTACGAGCAGTACTTC. It specifies CASSLAANLYEQYF.

This clonotype was found many times. The DNA for the CDR3 is TGTGCCAGCAGCTCCGACAGGGGGGAGCAGTACTTC. Protein sequence: CASSSDRGEQYF. J is TRBJ2-7 and V is TRBV7-2, with TRBD1 matching 9 bases. Germline V gene sequence: CDR1 SGHTA, CDR2 FQGNSA. J lost 7 bases, V lost 4 bases, and 2 bases had no gene match. This CDR3 has 12 residues.

This clonotype occurred many times. V gene TRBV7-2 combines with J gene TRBJ2-3, with D maybe TRBD1 (5 bases). This CDR3 is 14 amino acids long. V shed 4 bases and J shed 1 base, with 9 bases lying between them. Germline-derived CDR1 and CDR2 are SGHTA and FQGNSA. The DNA of the CDR3 is TGTGCCAGCAGCTACGGACACCGCACAGATACGCAGTATTTT. Its protein is CASSYGHRTDTQYF.

This clonotype showed up just a few times. The chain employs TRBV5-6 and TRBJ1-1; D remains unclear. This CDR3 has 14 residues. Germline CDR1 SGHDT, CDR2 YYEEEE. V was pared by 3 bases and J by 4 bases, with 13 bases between. The CDR3 is CASSYNGEGTEAFF. The CDR3 region has the DNA TGTGCCAGCAGCTATAACGGGGAAGGCACTGAAGCTTTCTTT.

This clonotype occurred many times. This sequence joins TRBV28 and TRBJ2-3; D is uncertain. Trimming took 4 bases from V and 6 from J, leaving 8 bases between them. The CDR3 runs to 12 residues. Germline V gene sequence: CDR1 MDHEN, CDR2 SYDVKM. CDR3 in DNA: TGTGCCAGCAGTTCAGAAAGGGATACGCAGTATTTT. Residues: CASSSERDTQYF.

A few counts support this clonotype. The chain combines TRBV4-2 with TRBJ1-2; TRBD1 might be the D (5 bases). The germline V gene encodes CDR1 LGHNA and CDR2 YNFKEQ. CDR3 size: 14 residues. V was cut by 0 bases and J by 4 bases, with 9 bases left in between. CDR3 nucleotide sequence: TGTGCCAGCAGCCAAGATTGGACATCCTATGGCTACACCTTC. Its protein is CASSQDWTSYGYTF.

Written as DNA, the CDR3 is TGTGCCAGCAGTGTCAGGGACAGGGGGGGCTATGGCTACACCTTC. Protein: CASSVRDRGGYGYTF. The gene calls are TRBV25-1 and TRBJ1-2, with TRBD1 matching 11 bases. Unmatched junction bases numbered 5, after V lost 4 bases and J lost 4 bases. This CDR3 is 15 amino acids long. Germline CDR1 and CDR2: MGHDK and SYGVNS.

As concerns this clonotype: At one end, the junction sequence differs from germline, possibly due to a read error. The chain has TRBV6-2 or TRBV6-3 and TRBJ2-7; D unclear. This CDR3 contains 14 residues. Germline V gives CDR1 MNHEY, CDR2 SVGEGT. This CDR3 is CDSSYSGSRYEQYF. DNA for the CDR3: TGTGACAGCAGTTACTCCGGTTCCAGATACGAGCAGTACTTC.

This clonotype was observed many times. This chain joins TRBV7-2 and TRBJ2-2, with D perhaps matching TRBD1 or TRBD2 (6 bases each). V shed 5 bases and J shed 7 bases, with 20 bases lying between them. The CDR3 loop spans 16 amino acids. Germline values: CDR1 SGHTA, CDR2 FQGNSA. The CDR3 spells CASSPEGGVGFGELFF. As DNA, the CDR3 is TGTGCCAGCAGCCCAGAGGGGGGAGTGGGTTTCGGGGAGCTGTTTTTT.

The rearrangement links TRBV9 to TRBJ2-1, with TRBD2 identical over 7 bases. The V and J ends lost 0 bases and 4 bases, in that order; junction bases with no gene match: 4. This CDR3 contains 15 residues. Germline assignment: CDR1 SGDLS and CDR2 YYNGEE. The CDR3 sequence: CASSVGGLSYNEQFF. The CDR3 DNA follows: TGTGCCAGCAGCGTAGGGGGACTATCTTACAATGAGCAGTTCTTC. The entire variable domain, with the rest obtained from reference TRBV9 and TRBJ2-1, is as follows: DSGVTQTPKHLITATGQRVTLRCSPRSGDLSVYWYQQSLDQGLQFLIQYYNGEERAKGNILERFSAQQFPDLHSELNLSSLELGDSALYFCASSVGGLSYNEQFFGPGTRLTVL.

The chain recombines TRBV4-3 with TRBJ2-1, with 8 bases lining up with TRBD1. V shed 4 bases and J 5 bases; nucleotides not matched to a gene: 13. Germline lookup yields CDR1 LGHNA and CDR2 YSLEER. The CDR3 consists of 17 residues. The CDR3 protein is CASSLNPPGQGNNEQFF. The CDR3 DNA follows: TGCGCCAGCAGCCTCAACCCCCCAGGACAGGGTAACAATGAGCAGTTCTTC.

This clonotype came up many times. DNA of the CDR3: TGTGCCAGCAGCTTAGTGCCTGGGACGAGCTCTGGGGCCAACGTCCTGACTTTC. It specifies CASSLVPGTSSGANVLTF. This chain uses TRBV7-8 with TRBJ2-6; D could derive from TRBD1 or TRBD2 (5 bases each). The CDR3 has 18 amino acids. Germline CDR1 reads SGHVS; CDR2 reads FQNEAQ. V lost 1 base and J 0 bases, leaving 13 bases between the germline ends.

CDR3 nucleotides: TGCGCCAGCAGTCGCACCAGGACAGGGAGGTCCTACAATGAGCAGTTCTTC. Translating it yields CASSRTRTGRSYNEQFF. The V call is TRBV23-1, the J call TRBJ2-1; TRBD1 matches 8 bases. TRBV23-1 is an open reading frame whose function is uncertain. The CDR3 consists of 17 residues. Trimming cost V 4 bases and J 1 base; bases outside gene matches: 9.

The chain carries TRBV25-1 and TRBJ1-3; D unresolved. This CDR3 is 15 amino acids long. In germline, CDR1 is MGHDK, CDR2 SYGVNS. V gave up 7 bases and J gave up 0 bases, with 13 bases separating them. This chain's CDR3 is CASTGSSSSGNTIYF. CDR3 in DNA: TGTGCCAGCACGGGCAGCTCTAGCTCTGGAAACACCATATATTTT.

This clonotype was counted at least ten times. The V gene is TRBV7-2, the J gene TRBJ1-6; 9 positions agree with TRBD1. The J segment lost 9 bases and the V segment lost 5 bases, leaving 11 bases of the junction unmatched. CDR1 and CDR2 from the germline V gene are SGHTA and FQGNSA. This CDR3 contains 16 residues. This CDR3 reads CASSRGTGSAGSPLHF. CDR3 DNA sequence: TGTGCCAGCAGCCGAGGGACAGGGTCAGCAGGTTCACCCCTCCACTTT.

In this sample, this clonotype turned up many times. The chain joins TRBV7-3 to TRBJ1-1; D remains unclear. Germline CDR1 and CDR2: SGHTA and FQGTGA. CDR3 size: 13 residues. V lost 5 bases, J lost 5 bases, and 12 bases lay in between. CDR3 coding DNA: TGTGCCAGCAGCCTAGAGGCGCGGACTGAAGCTTTCTTT. It specifies CASSLEARTEAFF.